This T cell receptor beta chain stems from a study of regulatory T cells in long-lasting Graves disease. On the study more broadly: Graves' patients (newly diagnosed) had been on antithyroid drugs under 3 months.

Unmatched junction bases numbered 16, after V lost 3 bases and J lost 4 bases. CDR3 length: 18 residues. Per the germline V gene, CDR1 is SGDLS and CDR2 is YYNGEE. For TCR beta, libraries came from iRepertoire HTBI primers and Arm-PCR of CDR3 regions. One entry per CDR3 protein results from TCRdb running MiXCR on the multiplex PCR reads. The sample lists some 220,000 distinct CDR3 sequences, approximately 18% occurring once. In its sample, this clonotype was seen many times. The sample's time point: newly diagnosed GD, antithyroid drugs for less than 3 months. PBMC-extracted RNA yielded the TCR library. Patients were enrolled at an endocrinology department in Xi'an, China. These data were also reused for a study on T cells in Graves' hyperthyroidism and ophthalmopathy. According to that study: No ophthalmopathy progression within 18 months constituted stable Graves' hyperthyroidism.

The J gene is TRBJ2-5, the V gene TRBV9, with TRBD2 matching 9 bases. This specimen consisted of peripheral blood mononuclear cells (PBMCs), obtained at new diagnosis, from a patient treated with antithyroid drugs. The clonotype comes from a woman aged 25 to 45 with Graves disease. The CDR3 spells CASSGSFRGGGAGETQYF. CDR3 nucleotides: TGTGCCAGCAGCGGGTCGTTCCGCGGCGGGGGGGCCGGAGAGACCCAGTACTTC.